This T cell receptor (beta chain) was found in a study of blood T cell repertoires in COVID-19. Study as a whole: Material from acute and convalescent COVID-19 was sourced from the United States, Italy and Spain.

This CDR3 has 13 amino acids. Looked up from germline, CDR1 is GTSNPN and CDR2 is SVGIG (reference sequence). V shed 3 bases, J shed 6 bases, and the junction held 2 bases outside the gene matches. In the source study's methods: The assay estimated nucleated cells by amplifying reference gene primers. Clones were sequenced by immunoSEQ multiplex PCR, and TCRdb holds only the in-frame ones, with some missing. That table supplies the V and J calls and clone size; D and trimming were determined from the DNA. The table shows some 260,000 clones, with roughly 87% occurring only once. The participants were between about 18 and 90 years old and came from 24 US areas. In assigning cohorts, the study relied on participant-reported clinical history.

Sequencing input: PBMCs or T cells enriched from blood (not recorded which). This sequence joins TRBV30 and TRBJ1-6; 7 bases are a match to TRBD1. The source is a woman under 40 with acute COVID-19. Here the CDR3 reads CAWRGQINSPLHF. CDR3 bases: TGTGCCTGGAGGGGACAGATTAATTCACCCCTCCACTTT.